The subject of this entry is one T cell receptor (beta chain). Authors' data handling: Reference gene primer amplification gave nucleated cell count estimates. The method was immunoSEQ multiplex PCR; TCRdb's version includes in-frame clones alone and lacks a portion of them. From that table come the V and J calls and clone size; the DNA was used to work out D and trimming. The data show about 330,000 clones, with around 88% seen just once and approximately 1.2% held by the top ten. The CDR3 runs 14 residues. V shed 3 bases and J shed 3 bases, with 9 bases lying between them. Germline-derived CDR1 and CDR2 are SGHVS and FNYEAQ. The source of the sample is a study of blood T cell repertoires in COVID-19. At the level of the study: Italy, Spain and the United States were the sources of the convalescent and acute COVID-19 samples. Sources were T cells, B-cell-depleted T cells, or PBMCs; the material itself was cDNA or gDNA.

Sequenced sample: peripheral blood. The TCR comes from a woman aged 45-65 years with acute or convalescent COVID-19. J is TRBJ1-3 and V is TRBV7-6; possible D gene TRBD1, 5 bases. The CDR3 region has the DNA TGTGCCAGCAGCTTCTCGGGGGATGGAAACACCATATATTTT. It specifies CASSFSGDGNTIYF. Based on the CDR3 plus reference TRBV7-6 and TRBJ1-3, the full variable domain is GAGVSQSPRYKVTKRGQDVALRCDPISGHVSLYWYRQALGQGPEFLTYFNYEAQQDKSGLPNDRFSAERPEGSISTLTIQRTEQRDSAMYRCASSFSGDGNTIYFGEGSWLTVV.